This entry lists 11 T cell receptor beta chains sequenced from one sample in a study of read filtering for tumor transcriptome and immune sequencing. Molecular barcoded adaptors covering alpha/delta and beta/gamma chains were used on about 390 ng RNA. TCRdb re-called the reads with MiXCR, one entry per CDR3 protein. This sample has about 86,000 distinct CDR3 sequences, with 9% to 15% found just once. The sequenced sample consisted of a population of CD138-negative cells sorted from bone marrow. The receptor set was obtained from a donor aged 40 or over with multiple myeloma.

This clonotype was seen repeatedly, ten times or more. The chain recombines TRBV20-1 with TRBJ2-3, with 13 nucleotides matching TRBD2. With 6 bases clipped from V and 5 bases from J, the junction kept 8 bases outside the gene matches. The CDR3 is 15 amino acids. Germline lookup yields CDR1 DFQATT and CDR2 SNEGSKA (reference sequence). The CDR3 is CSATIRLAGGDTQYF. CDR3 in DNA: TGCAGTGCCACCATAAGACTAGCGGGGGGAGATACGCAGTATTTT.

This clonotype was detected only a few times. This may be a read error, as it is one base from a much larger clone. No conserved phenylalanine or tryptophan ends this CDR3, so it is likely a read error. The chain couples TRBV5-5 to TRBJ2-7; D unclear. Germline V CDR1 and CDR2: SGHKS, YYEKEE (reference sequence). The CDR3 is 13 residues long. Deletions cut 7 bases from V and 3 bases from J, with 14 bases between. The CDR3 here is CASSFTDHYEQYL. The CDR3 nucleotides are TGTGCCAGCTCTTTCACTGATCACTACGAGCAGTACCTC.

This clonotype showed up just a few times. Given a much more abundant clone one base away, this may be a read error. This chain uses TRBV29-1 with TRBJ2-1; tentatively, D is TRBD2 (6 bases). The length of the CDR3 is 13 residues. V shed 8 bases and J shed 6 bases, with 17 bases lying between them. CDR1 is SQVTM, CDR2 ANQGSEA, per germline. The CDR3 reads CSLRDSVFNEQFF. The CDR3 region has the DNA TGCAGCCTGAGGGACTCCGTTTTCAATGAGCAGTTCTTC.

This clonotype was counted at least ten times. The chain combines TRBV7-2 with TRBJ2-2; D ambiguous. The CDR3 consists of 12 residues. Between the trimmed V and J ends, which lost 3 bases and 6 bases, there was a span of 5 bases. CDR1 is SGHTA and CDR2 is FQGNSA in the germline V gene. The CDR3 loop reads CASSFQAGELFF. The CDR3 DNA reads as TGTGCCAGCAGCTTCCAGGCCGGGGAGCTGTTTTTT.

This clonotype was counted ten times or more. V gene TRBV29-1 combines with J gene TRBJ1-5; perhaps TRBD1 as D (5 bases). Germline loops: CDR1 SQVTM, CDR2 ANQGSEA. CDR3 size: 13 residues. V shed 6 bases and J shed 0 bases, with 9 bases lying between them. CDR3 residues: CSVQDNSNQPQHF. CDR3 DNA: TGCAGCGTCCAGGACAATAGCAATCAGCCCCAGCATTTT. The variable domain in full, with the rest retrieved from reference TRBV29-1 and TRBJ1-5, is SAVISQKPSRDICQRGTSLTIQCQVDSQVTMMFWYRQQPGQSLTLIATANQGSEATYESGFVIDKFPISRPNLTFSTLTVSNMSPEDSSIYLCSVQDNSNQPQHFGDGTRLSIL.

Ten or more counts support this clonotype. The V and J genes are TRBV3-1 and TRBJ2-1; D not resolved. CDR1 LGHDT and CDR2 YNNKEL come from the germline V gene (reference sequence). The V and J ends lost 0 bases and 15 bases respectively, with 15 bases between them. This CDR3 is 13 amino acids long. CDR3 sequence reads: CASSQDGIQAWFF. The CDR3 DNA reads TGTGCCAGCAGCCAAGACGGTATCCAGGCTTGGTTCTTC.

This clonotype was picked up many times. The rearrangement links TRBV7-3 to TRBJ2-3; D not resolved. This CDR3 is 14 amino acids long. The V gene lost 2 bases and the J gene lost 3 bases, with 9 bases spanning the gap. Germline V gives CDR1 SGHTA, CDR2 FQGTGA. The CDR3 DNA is TGTGCCAGCAGCTTAGACGTTGGGACAGATACGCAGTATTTT. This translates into CASSLDVGTDTQYF.

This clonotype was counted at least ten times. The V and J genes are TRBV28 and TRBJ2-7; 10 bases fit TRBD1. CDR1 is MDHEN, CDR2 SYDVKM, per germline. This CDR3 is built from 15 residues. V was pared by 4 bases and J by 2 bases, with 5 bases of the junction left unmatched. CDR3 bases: TGTGCCAGCAGTTCGGCGGGACAGGGGACCTACGAGCAGTACTTC. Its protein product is CASSSAGQGTYEQYF.

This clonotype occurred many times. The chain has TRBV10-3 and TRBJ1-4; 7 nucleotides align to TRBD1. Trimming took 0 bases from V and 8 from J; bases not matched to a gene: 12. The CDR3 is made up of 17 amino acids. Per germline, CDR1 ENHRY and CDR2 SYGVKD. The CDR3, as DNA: TGTGCCATCAGTGAGTCTCCTCCACAGGGGATCAAGGAAAAACTGTTTTTT. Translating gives CAISESPPQGIKEKLFF.

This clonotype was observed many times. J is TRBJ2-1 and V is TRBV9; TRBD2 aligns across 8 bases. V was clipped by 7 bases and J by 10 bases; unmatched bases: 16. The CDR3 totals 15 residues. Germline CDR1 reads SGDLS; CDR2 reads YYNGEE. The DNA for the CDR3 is TGTGCCAGCGGTCTGTCAATAGCGGGATCGGGCGAGCAGTTCTTC. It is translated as CASGLSIAGSGEQFF.

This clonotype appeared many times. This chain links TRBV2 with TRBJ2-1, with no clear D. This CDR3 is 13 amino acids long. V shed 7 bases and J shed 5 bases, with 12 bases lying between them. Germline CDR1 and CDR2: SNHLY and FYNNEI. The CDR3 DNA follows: TGTGCCAGCACCCCCGGACCTCACAATGAGCAGTTCTTC. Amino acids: CASTPGPHNEQFF.